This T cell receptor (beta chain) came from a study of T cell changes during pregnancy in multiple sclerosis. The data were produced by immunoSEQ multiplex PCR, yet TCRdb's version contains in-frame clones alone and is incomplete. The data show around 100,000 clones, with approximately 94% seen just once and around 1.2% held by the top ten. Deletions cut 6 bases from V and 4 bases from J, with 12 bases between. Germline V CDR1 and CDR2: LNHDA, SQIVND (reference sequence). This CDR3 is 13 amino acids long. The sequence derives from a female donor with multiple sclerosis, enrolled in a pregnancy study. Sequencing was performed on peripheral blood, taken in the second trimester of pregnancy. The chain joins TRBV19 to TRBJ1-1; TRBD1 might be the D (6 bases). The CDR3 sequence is CASSGQGGTEAFF. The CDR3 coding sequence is TGTGCCAGTAGCGGACAAGGGGGCACTGAAGCTTTCTTT.